Sequencing of this T cell receptor (beta chain) was carried out in a study of blood T cells in healthy people across ages. As for this clonotype: The antigen is unknown.

Study results and caveats: More naive CD4+ cells and higher diversity were found in long-lived than in aged donors. Per million T cells, TCR beta diversity dropped about linearly as age rose.

The authors ran a second PCR of 7 to 11 cycles using a sample-barcoded 5' primer and a J-beta primer mix. No fewer than 3 million CDR3-containing paired-end reads came from each sample. TCRdb reanalysed the 5' RACE reads using MiXCR and keeps one entry per CDR3 protein. The sample consists of almost 800,000 distinct CDR3 sequences, 55% to 70% of them appearing once. A minimum of 5 micrograms of total RNA was extracted per sample. Material for sequencing was blood. The sequence was obtained from a young man in good health.

The CDR3 reads CASSLVPRDPTGAFF. In nucleotides, the CDR3 is TGTGCCAGCAGCTTAGTTCCCAGGGACCCCACCGGAGCTTTCTTT. The chain employs TRBV7-2 and TRBJ1-1, with TRBD1 as a possible D gene (5 bases). Trimming cost V 1 base and J 10 bases, with 19 bases left between them. The CDR3 totals 15 residues. CDR1 and CDR2 from the germline V gene are SGHTA and FQGNSA.